This T cell receptor (beta chain) was captured by sequencing in a study of CD8+ T cells in alopecia areata. Reverse transcribed after extraction, RNA yielded cDNA as the sequencing template. Measured with immunoSEQ multiplex PCR; TCRdb has only the in-frame clones, and not every one. The table includes about 200,000 clones, more than 50% detected once. Comment on this clone: Its antigen is unidentified.

Per the germline V gene, CDR1 is SGDLS and CDR2 is YYNGEE. The ends were cut back, 3 bases at V and 2 bases at J, with 7 bases in the middle. This CDR3 is built from 13 residues. Using a FACSAria, the CD4+ and CD8+ T cells were sorted from the PBMCs. Study-wide points: Compared with mice, patients displayed less clear TCR sharing, possibly for HLA-related reasons.

The sequence came from a human donor in good health. The sample taken for sequencing was CD8+ T cells sorted from blood. The gene calls are TRBV9 and TRBJ2-3; D gene unclear. The CDR3, as DNA: TGTGCCAGCAGCGGTCCTTACACAGATACGCAGTATTTT. Its protein product is CASSGPYTDTQYF.